This T cell receptor beta chain was observed in a study of T cells in localized non-small cell lung cancer. A remark on this clone: Its matching antigen is unknown.

The study, taken as a whole, reports: The appearance of a median about 62 of the top 100 tumor clones was seen in adjacent lung. Of the tissues analyzed, uninvolved adjacent lung showed maximal T cell clonality, greater than tumor. An association was observed between higher blood T cell density and longer overall survival.

The assay was immunoSEQ multiplex PCR, and TCRdb's table has in-frame clones only and misses some. The table has around 20,000 clones, about nine tenths seen once. Germline V gives CDR1 SGHVS, CDR2 FNYEAQ. The CDR3 has 14 amino acids. Trimming left V 5 bases short and J 7 bases short, with 14 bases between. The source of this sequence is a woman aged 35 to 70 with stage I lung adenocarcinoma. The chain combines TRBV7-6 with TRBJ2-2, with TRBD2 as a possible D gene (6 bases). The material was peripheral blood, obtained before any cancer treatment. CDR3 region: CASSIGLAIGELFF. The DNA of the CDR3 is TGTGCCAGCAGCATAGGGCTAGCGATCGGGGAGCTGTTTTTT.